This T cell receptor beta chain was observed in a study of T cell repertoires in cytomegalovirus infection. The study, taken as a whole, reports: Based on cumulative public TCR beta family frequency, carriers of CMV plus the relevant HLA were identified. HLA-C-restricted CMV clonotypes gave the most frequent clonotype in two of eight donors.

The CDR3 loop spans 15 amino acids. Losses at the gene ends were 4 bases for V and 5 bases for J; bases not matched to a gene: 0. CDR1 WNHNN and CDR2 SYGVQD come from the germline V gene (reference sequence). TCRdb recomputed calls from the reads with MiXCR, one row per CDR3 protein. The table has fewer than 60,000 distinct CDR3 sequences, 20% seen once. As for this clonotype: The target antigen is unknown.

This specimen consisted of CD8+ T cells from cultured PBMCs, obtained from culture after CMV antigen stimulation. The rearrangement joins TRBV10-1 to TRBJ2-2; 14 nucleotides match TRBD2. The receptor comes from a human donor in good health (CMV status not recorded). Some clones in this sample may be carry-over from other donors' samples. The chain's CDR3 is CASSGTSGGTGELFF. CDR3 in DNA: TGCGCCAGCAGTGGGACTAGCGGGGGGACCGGGGAGCTGTTTTTT.